Given below is one T cell receptor (beta chain) in context. The junction departs from germline at one end; a sequencing error may be responsible. CDR3 length: 16 amino acids. CDR1 is MGHRA, CDR2 YSYEKL, per germline. The record originates from a study of CD8 T cells in Susac syndrome. From blood CD8+ and CD4+ T cells, the TCR beta chain was sequenced. While CD8+ and CD4+ T cells were isolated negatively, TEMRA cells were enriched by FACS. Random-hexamer reverse transcription was applied to about 0.45 to 1 ug RNA. MiXCR was run by TCRdb on the immunoSEQ multiplex PCR reads, yielding one entry per CDR3 protein. This sample has around 140,000 distinct CDR3 sequences; around 80% occur once, and the top ten carry more than 0.5%.

The sequence was obtained from a human donor with multiple sclerosis. The genes are TRBV4-1 and TRBJ1-1; 8 bases match TRBD1. The specimen was CD8+ T cells from PBMCs. The CDR3: CASNQSKDRVNTEAFF. In nucleotides, the CDR3 is TGCGCCAGCAACCAATCGAAGGACAGGGTGAACACTGAAGCTTTCTTT.